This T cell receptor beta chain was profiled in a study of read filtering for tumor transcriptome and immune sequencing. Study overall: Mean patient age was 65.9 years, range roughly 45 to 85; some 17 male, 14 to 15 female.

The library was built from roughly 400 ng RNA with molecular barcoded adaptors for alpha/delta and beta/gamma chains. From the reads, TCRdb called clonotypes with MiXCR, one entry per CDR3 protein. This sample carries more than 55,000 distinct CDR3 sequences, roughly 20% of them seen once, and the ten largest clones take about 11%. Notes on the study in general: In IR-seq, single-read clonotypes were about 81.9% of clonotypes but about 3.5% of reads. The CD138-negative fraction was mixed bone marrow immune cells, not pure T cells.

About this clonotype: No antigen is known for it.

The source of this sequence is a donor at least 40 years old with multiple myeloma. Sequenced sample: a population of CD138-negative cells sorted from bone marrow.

CDR3 DNA sequence: TGTGCCAGCAGCTCCCCCAGCGGGCGCTCCTACAATGAGCAGTTCTTC. This sequence encodes CASSSPSGRSYNEQFF. This sequence joins TRBV7-9 and TRBJ2-1, with D possibly matching TRBD2 (6 bases). Trimming left V 4 bases short and J 0 bases short, with 13 bases between. CDR1 and CDR2 from the germline V gene are SEHNR and FQNEAQ (reference sequence). This CDR3 region has 16 residues.